What follows are 13 T cell receptor beta chains derived from one specimen sequenced in a study of cytomegalovirus exposure and HLA in healthy donors (dated by TCRdb to the late 2010s). Libraries came from the immunoSEQ multiplex PCR assay. The multiplex PCR relied on a mix of 60 forward primers for TCR Vbeta segments and 13 reverse primers for TCR Jbeta segments. Here the immuneACCESS table is served through TCRdb, limited to in-frame sequences with V and J called. Missing clones are a known gap in these copies; in checked studies unresolved V genes cover under half, and the rest lacks a known reason. For this sample there are 120,000 to 150,000 clones; 70% to 80% appear just once. The top ten clonotypes cover 3.9% of the sample. Sequenced input: PBMCs. These receptors originate from a man younger than 35 in good health and CMV-seronegative.

J is TRBJ2-7 and V is TRBV29-1; 10 positions agree with TRBD2. Germline V gene lookup returns CDR1 SQVTM and CDR2 ANQGSEA. Trimming at V came to 4 bases and at J to 4 bases, leaving 10 bases not matched to a gene. The CDR3 spans 15 residues. This chain's CDR3 is CSVVSPTSGRYEQYF. Written as DNA, the CDR3 is TGCAGCGTTGTTAGCCCGACTAGCGGGCGGTACGAGCAGTACTTC.

The J gene is TRBJ2-7, the V gene TRBV11-3, with D maybe TRBD1 (6 bases). Germline-derived CDR1 and CDR2 are SGHNT and YENEEA. Trimming cost V 5 bases and J 3 bases, with 17 bases left between them. The CDR3 runs to 15 residues. The CDR3 loop is CASSQPGTPIYEQYF. The CDR3 DNA reads TGTGCCAGCAGCCAACCTGGGACACCTATCTACGAGCAGTACTTC.

The gene calls are TRBV27 and TRBJ1-1, with TRBD1 as a possible D gene (5 bases). Trimming removed 6 bases at V and 0 bases at J, with 11 bases between. The germline V gene encodes CDR1 MNHEY and CDR2 SMNVEV (reference sequence). The CDR3 contains 14 residues. CDR3 in DNA: TGTGCCAGCAGCTGGGGGGGGTTGAACACTGAAGCTTTCTTT. Residues: CASSWGGLNTEAFF.

There are a few counts of this clone. The genes are TRBV30 and TRBJ1-6; 9 bases are shared with TRBD1. Germline V gives CDR1 GTSNPN, CDR2 SVGIG (reference sequence). The CDR3 consists of 13 residues. V lost 3 bases and J lost 8; bases outside the gene matches: 2. For the CDR3, the DNA is TGTGCCTGGAGGGGACAGGGACATTCACCCCTCCACTTT. Translation gives CAWRGQGHSPLHF.

The V gene is TRBV2, the J gene TRBJ1-5, with a possible D match to TRBD1 (5 bases). The CDR3 runs to 14 residues. Trimming took 7 bases from V and 5 from J, leaving 15 bases between them. Germline loops: CDR1 SNHLY, CDR2 FYNNEI. In DNA form, the CDR3 reads TGTGCCAGCACCACGCAGGGATCTCATCAGCCCCAGCATTTT. It translates to CASTTQGSHQPQHF.

The CDR3 DNA is TGCGCCAGCAGCCACCTGACAGGAGACTATGGCTACACCTTC. Residues: CASSHLTGDYGYTF. The chain is built from TRBV5-1 and TRBJ1-2; D is possibly TRBD1 (6 bases). The V gene lost 4 bases and the J gene lost 3 bases, with 13 bases spanning the gap. The CDR3 spans 14 residues. Germline CDR1 is SGHRS and CDR2 is YFSETQ. Complete variable domain (other parts from reference TRBV5-1 and TRBJ1-2): KAGVTQTPRYLIKTRGQQVTLSCSPISGHRSVSWYQQTPGQGLQFLFEYFSETQRNKGNFPGRFSGRQFSNSRSEMNVSTLELGDSALYLCASSHLTGDYGYTFGSGTRLTVV.

The genes are TRBV18 and TRBJ2-7; 7 bases agree with TRBD1. Germline V gives CDR1 KGHSH, CDR2 LQKENI. Losses at the gene ends were 2 bases for V and 6 bases for J; bases not matched to a gene: 4. There are 13 residues in the CDR3. The DNA of the CDR3 is TGTGCCAGCTCACCAGGGTCAGGGGGCGAGCAGTACTTC. Translating it yields CASSPGSGGEQYF.

This chain joins TRBV7-8 and TRBJ2-3, with TRBD2 as a possible D gene (6 bases). The germline CDR1 and CDR2 sequences are SGHVS and FQNEAQ. V lost 4 bases and J 0 bases, leaving 14 bases between the germline ends. This CDR3 has 16 amino acids. CDR3 sequence: CASSYISGLSTDTQYF. The CDR3 nucleotides are TGTGCCAGCAGCTACATTAGCGGCCTGAGCACAGATACGCAGTATTTT.

V gene TRBV5-6 combines with J gene TRBJ2-4, with D tentatively TRBD2 (5 bases). V was trimmed by 0 bases and J by 6 bases, leaving 16 bases between them. The germline CDR1 and CDR2 sequences are SGHDT and YYEEEE. CDR3 length: 16 amino acids. The CDR3 here is CASSLAGISVPNIQYF. The DNA for the CDR3 is TGTGCCAGCAGCTTGGCCGGTATTAGCGTACCAAACATTCAGTACTTC.

This clone turned up a few times. This specimen includes other DNA sequences encoding the same CDR3. J is TRBJ2-5 and V is TRBV6-1; 14 positions agree with TRBD2. This CDR3 has 15 residues. The germline V gene encodes CDR1 MNHNS and CDR2 SASEGT. The junction had 0 bases not matched to a gene; V was cut back by 4 bases and J by 2 bases. The CDR3 region has the DNA TGTGCCAGCAGTGGACTAGCGGGGGGGCAAGAGACCCAGTACTTC. It yields the protein CASSGLAGGQETQYF.

This clone has more than one count but fewer than ten. Other DNA sequences of this sample code for an identical CDR3. The chain combines TRBV4-2 with TRBJ2-3; 8 bases align to TRBD2. The germline V gene encodes CDR1 LGHNA and CDR2 YNFKEQ. The CDR3 is 16 residues long. V was pared by 0 bases and J by 1 base, with 3 bases of the junction left unmatched. Written as DNA, the CDR3 is TGTGCCAGCAGCCAAGAGCGGCGGGGGGGCACAGATACGCAGTATTTT. Translating it yields CASSQERRGGTDTQYF.

This rearrangement joins TRBV10-3 to TRBJ2-7; 9 bases are a match to TRBD1. Per the germline V gene, CDR1 is ENHRY and CDR2 is SYGVKD. With 3 bases clipped from V and 4 bases from J, the junction kept 7 bases outside the gene matches. The CDR3 spans 15 residues. The CDR3 DNA sequence: TGTGCCATCAGTGATGGGACAGGGAAGGGGTACGAGCAGTACTTC. It encodes CAISDGTGKGYEQYF.

V and J are TRBV5-1 and TRBJ1-1, with D possibly TRBD1 on 5 matching bases. Trimming shortened V by 2 bases and J by 6 bases, and 17 bases separated the two germline ends. In germline, CDR1 is SGHRS, CDR2 YFSETQ. This CDR3 is 15 amino acids long. The CDR3 is CASSFVVGEGSEAFF. In DNA form, the CDR3 reads TGCGCCAGCAGCTTCGTCGTAGGGGAAGGGTCTGAAGCTTTCTTT.